The sequence of this TCR beta chain was determined in a study of T cells in Graves' hyperthyroidism and ophthalmopathy. Germline CDR1 is LGHDT and CDR2 is YNNKEL (reference sequence). This CDR3 has 15 residues. Study conclusions and caveats: In validation, the model predicted ophthalmopathy. These predictions came a median about 6.2 months before onset.

Absence of ophthalmopathy progression within 18 months defined stable Graves' hyperthyroidism. Those with hyperthyroidism were 18 to 65 years old, newly diagnosed, and ill for under 2 months. Any patient presenting with uncontrolled infection, other autoimmune disease, pregnancy or lactation was left out. Points on this clonotype: The antigen remains unidentified. A read error is possible here, since a much larger clone lies one base away.

Amplification yielded TCR beta CDR3 regions, with RNA transcripts as the source. First-round RT-PCR with HTBI primers amplified the TCR CDR3 region. MiXCR, run by TCRdb on the multiplex PCR reads, gives a single entry per CDR3 protein. The profile covers under 350,000 distinct CDR3 sequences, with around 23% appearing a single time and around 48% taken by the ten largest. Sequencing was done on a sample of blood. The chain recombines TRBV3-1 with TRBJ2-7; D might be TRBD2 (6 bases). The TCR originated in a woman in her fifties or sixties with Graves' hyperthyroidism. CDR3 protein: CARSQAGTSPSEQYF. The CDR3 coding sequence is TGTGCCAGAAGCCAAGCAGGGACTTCCCCTTCCGAGCAGTACTTC.